Detailed here is one TCR beta chain. In the source study's methods: Quantification of nucleated cells was approximated via reference gene primer amplification. Profiling relied on immunoSEQ multiplex PCR, and the TCRdb table lists in-frame clones only, not all of them. Clonal size and the V and J genes are those of that table, whereas D and trimming came from the DNA. The table includes some 300,000 clones, about 87% detected once. V lost 0 bases to trimming and J lost 4 bases, with 7 bases between them. CDR1 is SGHNT, CDR2 YENEEA, per germline. This CDR3 spans 14 amino acids. The data originate from a study of blood T cell repertoires in COVID-19. Study information: Specimens from acute and convalescent COVID-19 originated in the United States, Italy and Spain. Sample material is recorded as cDNA or gDNA derived from T cells, B-cell-depleted T cells, or PBMCs.

J is TRBJ2-1 and V is TRBV11-3; D unclear. The sequencing sample was made of peripheral blood. The receptor's source is a man in his sixties or seventies with acute or convalescent COVID-19. The CDR3 is CASSLDSGYNEQFF. For the CDR3, the DNA is TGTGCCAGCAGCTTAGATTCAGGATACAATGAGCAGTTCTTC.